Below, 22 T cell receptor beta chains from the same sample are listed, as sequenced in a study of CD8 T cells in ankylosing spondylitis. Study-wide findings and caveats: What seemed typical of ankylosing spondylitis blood was a TCR beta motif built from about eight highly homologous variants.

TCRdb reprocessed the 5' RACE reads via MiXCR and lists one record per CDR3 protein. This sample yields roughly 350,000 distinct CDR3 sequences, of which roughly 8% are seen a single time; approximately 14% belongs to the top ten. These receptors are not linked to any known antigen. Sequencing was carried out using blood, either unsorted or a sorted T cell fraction (not recorded which). These receptors all stem from a male donor with ankylosing spondylitis.

The chain has TRBV4-3 and TRBJ2-3; 8 bases map to TRBD2. V lost 0 bases, J lost 0 bases, and 5 bases stayed unmatched. The CDR3 runs 17 residues. CDR1 LGHNA and CDR2 YSLEER come from the germline V gene. CDR3 residues: CASSQDSSGPSTDTQYF. CDR3 nucleotides: TGCGCCAGCAGCCAAGATTCTAGCGGGCCTAGCACAGATACGCAGTATTTT.

This clonotype came up many times. The chain combines TRBV25-1 with TRBJ2-1, with TRBD2 as a possible D gene (6 bases). Germline assignment: CDR1 MGHDK and CDR2 SYGVNS. The CDR3 sequence is 14 residues long. Trimming stripped 8 bases from V and 3 bases from J, with 14 bases between. The CDR3 coding sequence is TGTGCCAGCCAACAATCGGGACTCTACAATGAGCAGTTCTTC. Translating it yields CASQQSGLYNEQFF. Full variable domain (remainder filled in from reference TRBV25-1 and TRBJ2-1): EADIYQTPRYLVIGTGKKITLECSQTMGHDKMYWYQQDPGMELHLIHYSYGVNSTEKGDLSSESTVSRIRTEHFPLTLESARPSHTSQYLCASQQSGLYNEQFFGPGTRLTVL.

This clonotype was found once. This sequence joins TRBV25-1 and TRBJ2-1; no reliable D call. Germline lookup yields CDR1 MGHDK and CDR2 SYGVNS. This CDR3 has 14 residues. Trimming removed 6 bases from V and 0 bases from J, with 9 bases in between. CDR3 in DNA: TGTGCCAGCAGGAGTCTGAGCTCCTACAATGAGCAGTTCTTC. Its translation is CASRSLSSYNEQFF.

This clonotype occurred many times. The rearrangement joins TRBV11-1 to TRBJ2-1; D is perhaps TRBD1 or TRBD2 (5 bases each). The CDR3 loop spans 15 amino acids. Trimming took 2 bases from V and 0 from J, leaving 8 bases between them. CDR1 and CDR2 from the germline V gene are SGHAT and FQDESV (reference sequence). The CDR3 region has the DNA TGTGCCAGCAGCTTATGGGGGTCCTCCTACAATGAGCAGTTCTTC. It is translated as CASSLWGSSYNEQFF.

The rearrangement links TRBV6-4 to TRBJ1-1; maybe TRBD1 (5 bases). This CDR3 has 13 amino acids. Trimming left V 4 bases short and J 3 bases short, with 9 bases between. Germline V gene lookup returns CDR1 MRHNA and CDR2 SNTAGT. The CDR3 region has the DNA TGTGCCAGCAGTGTGTCCAGGGACACTGAAGCTTTCTTT. Translation: CASSVSRDTEAFF.

This chain links TRBV20-1 with TRBJ2-7, with D unresolved. Germline values: CDR1 DFQATT, CDR2 SNEGSKA (reference sequence). Between the trimmed V and J ends, which lost 8 bases and 5 bases, there was a span of 16 bases. The CDR3 extends over 12 amino acids. The CDR3 DNA reads TGCAGTATTTCCTCTTTAGGCCACGAGCAGTACTTC. It translates to CSISSLGHEQYF.

The V call is TRBV27, the J call TRBJ2-7; 9 positions match TRBD1. Trimming at V came to 1 base and at J to 3 bases, leaving 4 bases not matched to a gene. Germline lookup yields CDR1 MNHEY and CDR2 SMNVEV (reference sequence). The CDR3 contains 15 residues. As DNA, the CDR3 is TGTGCCAGCAGTTTATATTCGACAGGGGGCTACGAGCAGTACTTC. This gives the protein CASSLYSTGGYEQYF.

This clonotype was seen a handful of times. The chain links TRBV11-2 to TRBJ1-1; no reliable D call. Trimming removed 5 bases at V and 0 bases at J, with 13 bases between. This CDR3 contains 15 residues. Germline CDR1 SGHAT, CDR2 FQNNGV. The DNA for the CDR3 is TGTGCCAGCAGCCCACCCCGGGTAGTGAACACTGAAGCTTTCTTT. It specifies CASSPPRVVNTEAFF.

The table lists this clonotype with a few counts. This rearrangement joins TRBV12-3 or TRBV12-4 to TRBJ2-7; 10 bases line up with TRBD2. The CDR3 spans 14 residues. V dropped 7 bases and J dropped 0; count of bases not matched to a gene: 3. CDR3 in DNA: TGTGCCAGCACGGGGACTAGCGTCTCCTACGAGCAGTACTTC. This translates into CASTGTSVSYEQYF.

This chain joins TRBV12-3 or TRBV12-4 and TRBJ2-1, with D hard to call. The CDR3 runs 11 residues. Trimming took off 10 bases at V and 5 bases at J, with 9 bases between the two ends. CDR3: CATRPNNEQFF. The CDR3 DNA is TGTGCCACCCGACCTAACAATGAGCAGTTCTTC.

This chain joins TRBV2 and TRBJ2-2, with 7 bases lining up with TRBD1. Germline assignment: CDR1 SNHLY and CDR2 FYNNEI. The CDR3 is 15 amino acids. The junction had 4 bases not matched to a gene; V was cut back by 6 bases and J by 0 bases. In DNA form, the CDR3 reads TGTGCCAGCAGGCTACAGGGGACGAACACCGGGGAGCTGTTTTTT. Protein sequence: CASRLQGTNTGELFF.

The V and J genes are TRBV28 and TRBJ2-3; D is unclear. Germline V gene data show CDR1 as MDHEN and CDR2 as SYDVKM. The length of the CDR3 is 15 residues. V was trimmed by 2 bases and J by 1 base, leaving 10 bases between them. In DNA form, the CDR3 reads TGTGCCAGCAGTTTAGGGGTTCTACGCACAGATACGCAGTATTTT. Encoded protein: CASSLGVLRTDTQYF.

The sample holds a few counts of this clonotype. The chain couples TRBV4-1 to TRBJ2-1; TRBD2 matches 10 bases. Per germline, CDR1 MGHRA and CDR2 YSYEKL. V was clipped by 1 base and J by 8 bases; unmatched bases: 8. The CDR3 covers 16 residues. CDR3 region: CASSQGPSGRLDEQFF. Here the CDR3 DNA reads TGCGCCAGCAGCCAAGGTCCTAGCGGGAGACTGGATGAGCAGTTCTTC.

This clonotype came up a few times. In nucleotides, the CDR3 is TGCGCCAGCAGCTTGGCCTCGGGACTAGCGGCCCAGGGGCAGTTCTTC. This gives the protein CASSLASGLAAQGQFF. V usage is TRBV5-1 and J usage is TRBJ2-1; 11 nucleotides agree with TRBD2. The V and J ends lost 0 bases and 12 bases, in that order; junction bases with no gene match: 11. This CDR3 has 16 residues. Germline CDR1 reads SGHRS; CDR2 reads YFSETQ.

This clonotype has ten or more counts. The chain uses TRBV12-3 or TRBV12-4 and TRBJ1-5, with 9 bases lining up with TRBD1. There are 14 residues in the CDR3. V lost 4 bases, J lost 7 bases, and 5 bases stayed unmatched. In DNA form, the CDR3 reads TGTGCCAGCAGTTGGGGACAGGGAGGGCAGCCCCAGCATTTT. Its translation is CASSWGQGGQPQHF.

This clonotype showed up many times. The V call is TRBV5-1, the J call TRBJ2-1, with TRBD2 as a possible D gene (6 bases). V lost 4 bases and J lost 6, with 20 bases in between. This CDR3 is 16 amino acids long. From germline, CDR1 is SGHRS and CDR2 YFSETQ. As DNA, the CDR3 is TGCGCCAGCAGCCGACGAGGAGGGCCGGGTTCCAATGAGCAGTTCTTC. Its protein product is CASSRRGGPGSNEQFF.

This clonotype was detected ten times or more. The junction departs from germline at one end; a sequencing error may be responsible. The chain uses TRBV5-1 and TRBJ1-1, with a possible D match to TRBD1 (5 bases). The CDR3 consists of 14 residues. In germline, CDR1 is SGHRS, CDR2 YFSETQ. The CDR3 bases are TGTGCCAGCAGCTTAGGCGGGGGGAACACTGAAGCTTTCTTT. Translation: CASSLGGGNTEAFF. Complete variable domain (other parts from reference TRBV5-1 and TRBJ1-1): KAGVTQTPRYLIKTRGQQVTLSCSPISGHRSVSWYQQTPGQGLQFLFEYFSETQRNKGNFPGRFSGRQFSNSRSEMNVSTLELGDSALYLCASSLGGGNTEAFFGQGTRLTVV.

There are many counts of this clonotype. The rearrangement joins TRBV4-1 to TRBJ2-1, with 14 bases that match TRBD2. Losses at the gene ends were 4 bases for V and 8 bases for J; bases not matched to a gene: 4. The CDR3 consists of 15 residues. Germline V lookup: CDR1 MGHRA, CDR2 YSYEKL. The CDR3 sequence: CASSPGTSGRDEQFF. CDR3 sequence (DNA): TGCGCCAGCAGCCCCGGGACTAGCGGGAGAGATGAGCAGTTCTTC.

A remark on this clonotype: Sequence at one end of the junction differs from germline and may be a read error. The chain links TRBV29-1 to TRBJ2-7; D possibly matches TRBD1 or TRBD2 (5 bases each). The germline gives CDR1 SQVTM, CDR2 ANQGSEA. The CDR3 is made up of 13 amino acids. The CDR3 here is CSVGETGTPKRDF. CDR3 sequence (DNA): TGCAGCGTTGGAGAAACCGGGACGCCTAAGAGAGACTTC.

At least ten counts were recorded for this clonotype. CDR3 DNA: TGTGCCAGCTCACAGGACGTAGGGGCTCACTATGGCTACACCTTC. It is translated as CASSQDVGAHYGYTF. The chain employs TRBV18 and TRBJ1-2; D is possibly TRBD1 (5 bases). This CDR3 spans 15 amino acids. Trimming stripped 4 bases from V and 3 bases from J, with 15 bases between. Germline CDR1 and CDR2: KGHSH and LQKENI. Full variable domain (missing parts from reference TRBV18 and TRBJ1-2): NAGVMQNPRHLVRRRGQEARLRCSPMKGHSHVYWYRQLPEEGLKFMVYLQKENIIDESGMPKERFSAEFPKEGPSILRIQQVVRGDSAAYFCASSQDVGAHYGYTFGSGTRLTVV.

This clonotype was found a few times. The V gene is TRBV19, the J gene TRBJ2-7; 8 bases map to TRBD1. There are 14 residues in the CDR3. The V and J ends lost 3 bases and 2 bases, in that order; junction bases with no gene match: 3. Germline V gene sequence: CDR1 LNHDA, CDR2 SQIVND (reference sequence). The CDR3 loop is CASSMGQAPYEQYF. In nucleotides, the CDR3 is TGTGCCAGTAGTATGGGACAGGCGCCCTACGAGCAGTACTTC.

The chain combines TRBV11-2 with TRBJ1-4, with D uncertain. V was cut by 8 bases and J by 0 bases, with 10 bases left in between. The CDR3 contains 14 residues. Germline V gene lookup returns CDR1 SGHAT and CDR2 FQNNGV. CDR3 nucleotide sequence: TGTGCCAGCGGCCGACTTGCAACTAATGAAAAACTGTTTTTT. Translated: CASGRLATNEKLFF.